This T cell receptor beta chain emerged from a study of T cells expressing NK-cell markers. The wider study: Researchers got TCR beta repertoires out of sorted CD3+CD56+NKG2C+, CD3+CD56+NKG2C- and CD3+CD56-NKG2C+ T cells. The authors sequenced eight donors, of whom seven were HCMV-seropositive and one was seronegative. Study results and limitations: NKG2C+ dominant clonotype frequencies in more than 5 donors were roughly 1.0-7.5% of CD8+ T cells.

TCR beta cDNA was made by 5'RACE template switching with UMIs. TCRdb re-called the 5' RACE reads and gives one entry per CDR3 protein, without DNA. The clone table shows 5,500 to 8,500 distinct CDR3 sequences, with the ten largest holding 55% to 80%. The germline gives CDR1 SEHNR, CDR2 FQNEAQ (reference sequence). This CDR3 has 16 amino acids. Turning to this clonotype: Its antigen is still unknown.

This TCR was recovered from a man aged 18 to 69 in good health. Sequenced input: blood T cells: a sorted CD56 or NKG2C T cell subset, CD4+ or CD8+ T cells, or bulk PBMC T cells (not recorded which). The V gene is TRBV7-9, the J gene TRBJ1-2; TCRdb names TRBD1, which stays unverified in the absence of DNA. The CDR3 is CASSHPRDSANYGYTF.